This T cell receptor (beta chain) is drawn from a study of cytomegalovirus exposure and HLA in healthy donors. Points from the study as a whole: It was reportedly the case that the classifier diagnosed cytomegalovirus status with high specificity and sensitivity. In a later analysis, HLA-C alleles had the fewest associated TCRs, DRB1 alleles the most. Certain indistinguishable V segments, among them TRBV6-2 and TRBV6-3, were excluded. Within the data, a cluster of highly shared sequence variants was likely a sequencing artifact.

Details on this clone: As yet, its antigen is unknown.

Primers for the PCR totalled 60 Vbeta and 13 Jbeta. Produced via immunoSEQ multiplex PCR; TCRdb's table is partial and in-frame only. This table has around 99,000 clones, 73% appearing once. In germline, CDR1 is KGHSH, CDR2 LQKENI. The CDR3 runs to 14 residues. Deletions cut 4 bases from V and 0 bases from J, with 10 bases between. The rearrangement uses TRBV18 and TRBJ2-7; the D gene is possibly TRBD2 (5 bases). Sample: PBMCs. The sequence came from a man aged 40-55 years in good health and CMV-seronegative. The CDR3 protein is CASSRGGASYEQYF. The CDR3 DNA sequence: TGTGCCAGCTCACGAGGAGGAGCCTCCTACGAGCAGTACTTC.